These 29 T cell receptor beta chains were all obtained from the same sample, sequenced in a study of shared clonotypes between healthy human individuals. Profiled with immunoSEQ multiplex PCR; TCRdb holds only in-frame clones, not every one. The table has a few million clones, roughly nine tenths seen once. Sequenced: naive CD4+ T cells sorted from blood. Regarding subset: CD45RA+ positively selected. The receptors here all came from a man aged 18 to 30 in good health.

The V and J genes are TRBV6-5 and TRBJ2-7; 9 bases map to TRBD1. The CDR3 extends over 15 amino acids. Germline values: CDR1 MNHEY, CDR2 SVGAGI. Losses at the gene ends were 5 bases for V and 2 bases for J; bases not matched to a gene: 7. Here the CDR3 DNA reads TGTGCCAGCAGTCCTGCCGGGACAGGGACCTACGAGCAGTACTTC. This encodes CASSPAGTGTYEQYF.

A single count supports this clone. The chain recombines TRBV28 with TRBJ2-1; the D call may be TRBD1 or TRBD2 (5 bases each). CDR1 is MDHEN and CDR2 is SYDVKM in the germline V gene. V lost 5 bases, J lost 12 bases, and 14 bases lay in between. The CDR3 runs 12 residues. CDR3 nucleotide sequence: TGTGCCAGCAGTCAGGGACGGACAATGCAGTTCTTC. Translating it yields CASSQGRTMQFF.

This rearrangement joins TRBV5-1 to TRBJ1-5; no firm D call. Germline-derived CDR1 and CDR2 are SGHRS and YFSETQ. This CDR3 contains 13 residues. Trimming took 6 bases from V and 5 from J, leaving 12 bases between them. CDR3 bases: TGCGCCAGCAAAGGAGGAGACGATCAGCCCCAGCATTTT. This encodes CASKGGDDQPQHF.

The gene calls are TRBV6-6 and TRBJ1-1; 9 bases agree with TRBD1. The germline V gene encodes CDR1 MNHNY and CDR2 SVGAGI (reference sequence). V lost 5 bases, J lost 5 bases, and 6 bases stayed unmatched. This CDR3 comprises 14 residues. For the CDR3, the DNA is TGTGCCAGCAGTGCCACAGGGGGCTTTACTGAAGCTTTCTTT. It specifies CASSATGGFTEAFF.

This rearrangement joins TRBV2 to TRBJ2-5; possible D gene TRBD1, 5 bases. The CDR3 loop spans 15 amino acids. Germline V CDR1 and CDR2: SNHLY, FYNNEI. Trimming left V 0 bases short and J 4 bases short, with 12 bases between. CDR3 region: CASSEAGAPGETQYF. The CDR3 nucleotides are TGTGCCAGCAGTGAAGCAGGGGCGCCCGGAGAGACCCAGTACTTC.

The chain has TRBV10-3 and TRBJ2-5, with TRBD2 matching over 9 bases. The better agreement between TRBJ2-7 and the DNA end casts doubt on the J call. CDR3 length: 15 residues. Germline CDR1 reads ENHRY; CDR2 reads SYGVKD. The CDR3 here is CAISEGSGGPYEQYF. The CDR3 coding sequence is TGTGCCATCAGTGAAGGTAGCGGGGGCCCCTACGAGCAGTACTTC.

The V gene is TRBV6-6, the J gene TRBJ1-1; perhaps TRBD1 as D (5 bases). The V end lost 5 bases, the J end lost 0 bases, and 10 bases lay between the germline ends. The CDR3 extends over 14 amino acids. Looked up from germline, CDR1 is MNHNY and CDR2 is SVGAGI (reference sequence). CDR3 in amino acids: CASSVGQVNTEAFF. The CDR3 DNA is TGTGCCAGCAGTGTTGGACAAGTGAACACTGAAGCTTTCTTT.

The genes are TRBV19 and TRBJ2-7; D remains ambiguous. This CDR3 has 14 amino acids. Germline loops: CDR1 LNHDA, CDR2 SQIVND (reference sequence). V gave up 1 base and J gave up 2 bases, with 9 bases separating them. The CDR3 spells CASSIVGGPYEQYF. In DNA form, the CDR3 reads TGTGCCAGTAGTATAGTGGGCGGACCCTACGAGCAGTACTTC.

Notes on this clone: In the same sample, other DNA sequences code for this CDR3. The rearrangement links TRBV7-9 to TRBJ2-7; D is ambiguous. Germline V CDR1 and CDR2: SEHNR, FQNEAQ (reference sequence). V was cut by 1 base and J by 3 bases, with 4 bases left in between. The CDR3 spans 12 residues. The CDR3 here is CASSLGFYEQYF. CDR3 coding DNA: TGTGCCAGCAGCTTAGGCTTCTACGAGCAGTACTTC.

A note on this clone: At the DNA level, this CDR3 is encoded by other sequences in the same sample as well. The chain combines TRBV20-1 with TRBJ1-2; D call uncertain. The germline gives CDR1 DFQATT, CDR2 SNEGSKA (reference sequence). This CDR3 has 11 amino acids. The CDR3: CSAAGNYGYTF. CDR3 bases: TGCAGCGCCGCGGGGAACTATGGCTACACCTTC.

The genes are TRBV6-1 and TRBJ2-7; 7 nucleotides match TRBD1. With V trimmed by 1 base and J by 3 bases, 6 bases remained unmatched. The CDR3 is 15 residues long. Looked up from germline, CDR1 is MNHNS and CDR2 is SASEGT. This CDR3 reads CASSEVDDRVYEQYF. For the CDR3, the DNA is TGTGCCAGCAGTGAAGTTGACGACAGGGTCTACGAGCAGTACTTC.

This clone was recorded once. V usage is TRBV18 and J usage is TRBJ2-7; 7 bases line up with TRBD2. The V segment lost 2 bases and the J segment 6 bases; nucleotides outside the gene matches: 4. CDR1 is KGHSH, CDR2 LQKENI, per germline. The CDR3 contains 13 residues. The CDR3 loop reads CASSPGGEVEQYF. Here the CDR3 DNA reads TGTGCCAGCTCACCAGGGGGGGAGGTCGAGCAGTACTTC.

CDR3 coding DNA: TGCGCCAGCAGCTTGACAGGGGATCTCCGCGAGCAGTACTTC. It is translated as CASSLTGDLREQYF. V is TRBV5-1 and J is TRBJ2-7, with TRBD1 identical over 7 bases. Germline lookup yields CDR1 SGHRS and CDR2 YFSETQ. Trimming took 1 base from V and 6 from J; bases not matched to a gene: 7. The CDR3 has 14 amino acids.

This clone was seen a single time. The V call is TRBV19, the J call TRBJ2-1; the D is unclear. This CDR3 region has 17 residues. The V gene lost 3 bases and the J gene lost 0 bases, with 15 bases spanning the gap. CDR1 and CDR2 from the germline V gene are LNHDA and SQIVND (reference sequence). The CDR3 bases are TGTGCCAGTAGTATTATTGTTTCAACGAGCTCCTACAATGAGCAGTTCTTC. It specifies CASSIIVSTSSYNEQFF.

This clone was found a few times. The chain joins TRBV5-4 to TRBJ2-7; TRBD2 agrees at 10 bases. J was trimmed by 5 bases and V by 4 bases; bases with no gene match: 9. Per the germline V gene, CDR1 is SGHNT and CDR2 is YYREEE (reference sequence). The CDR3 length is 15 residues. DNA for the CDR3: TGTGCCAGCAGCGTTTATAGCGGGGGGTTTGACGAGCAGTACTTC. Encoded protein: CASSVYSGGFDEQYF.

The chain recombines TRBV5-6 with TRBJ2-7; 8 nucleotides match TRBD2. Germline loops: CDR1 SGHDT, CDR2 YYEEEE. The J segment lost 6 bases and the V segment lost 3 bases, leaving 8 bases of the junction unmatched. The CDR3 runs 14 residues. The chain's CDR3 is CASSSLAGSGEQYF. The CDR3 DNA reads TGTGCCAGCAGCTCCTTAGCGGGGTCAGGCGAGCAGTACTTC.

The chain has TRBV7-8 and TRBJ2-2; D tentatively reads TRBD1 or TRBD2 (5 bases each). Trimming stripped 5 bases from V and 2 bases from J, with 12 bases between. This CDR3 spans 15 amino acids. Germline V gene data show CDR1 as SGHVS and CDR2 as FQNEAQ. CDR3 amino acids: CASSPGGGNTGELFF. The CDR3 region has the DNA TGTGCCAGCAGCCCCGGTGGGGGAAACACCGGGGAGCTGTTTTTT.

The chain uses TRBV18 and TRBJ2-1; possibly TRBD1 for D (7 bases). Trimming removed 0 bases from V and 9 bases from J, with 21 bases in between. The CDR3 totals 17 residues. In germline, CDR1 is KGHSH, CDR2 LQKENI. The chain's CDR3 is CASSPPQGGPSPGEQFF. CDR3 coding DNA: TGTGCCAGCTCACCACCGCAGGGGGGCCCCTCGCCCGGTGAGCAGTTCTTC. The whole variable domain, remainder taken from reference TRBV18 and TRBJ2-1, is NAGVMQNPRHLVRRRGQEARLRCSPMKGHSHVYWYRQLPEEGLKFMVYLQKENIIDESGMPKERFSAEFPKEGPSILRIQQVVRGDSAAYFCASSPPQGGPSPGEQFFGPGTRLTVL.

The chain links TRBV7-9 to TRBJ2-7, with 7 bases that match TRBD1. Germline V gives CDR1 SEHNR, CDR2 FQNEAQ (reference sequence). J lost 1 base, V lost 5 bases, and 8 bases had no gene match. The CDR3 is made up of 15 amino acids. CDR3: CASSRSTGSSYEQYF. As DNA, the CDR3 is TGTGCCAGCAGCCGATCGACAGGGTCATCCTACGAGCAGTACTTC.

V gene TRBV2 combines with J gene TRBJ1-3; unclear D gene. CDR1 and CDR2 (germline): SNHLY, FYNNEI. The germline V and J ends were trimmed by 3 bases and 4 bases, with 7 bases remaining between them. The CDR3 contains 13 residues. The CDR3 coding sequence is TGTGCCAGCAGTGACGAACCGGGAAACACCATATATTTT. Amino acid sequence: CASSDEPGNTIYF.

CDR3 protein: CASRGDRASSYGYTF. DNA for the CDR3: TGTGCCAGCAGGGGCGACAGGGCGTCTTCCTATGGCTACACCTTC. The rearrangement links TRBV2 to TRBJ1-2; 7 bases match TRBD1. The junction had 11 bases not matched to a gene; V was cut back by 6 bases and J by 4 bases. The V gene's germline CDR1 is SNHLY and CDR2 FYNNEI. The CDR3 contains 15 residues.

The J gene is TRBJ2-2, the V gene TRBV5-4, with D maybe TRBD1 (5 bases). This CDR3 has 15 amino acids. V lost 0 bases, J lost 1 base, and 7 bases lay in between. Germline CDR1 is SGHNT and CDR2 is YYREEE (reference sequence). The DNA for the CDR3 is TGTGCCAGCAGCTTGGGACAGCTGAACACCGGGGAGCTGTTTTTT. Translated: CASSLGQLNTGELFF.

This clone has more than one count but fewer than ten. This sample also contains other DNA sequences that code for the same CDR3. The chain combines TRBV6-5 with TRBJ1-5; D unresolved. The germline V gene has CDR1 MNHEY and CDR2 SVGAGI. V was cut by 4 bases and J by 2 bases, with 6 bases left in between. This CDR3 has 13 residues. The DNA for the CDR3 is TGTGCCAGCAGTTCCCTCGGCAATCAGCCCCAGCATTTT. Translation: CASSSLGNQPQHF.

V and J are TRBV19 and TRBJ2-7, with D uncertain. The CDR3 is 15 amino acids. Germline assignment: CDR1 LNHDA and CDR2 SQIVND (reference sequence). Trimming took off 4 bases at V and 5 bases at J, with 18 bases between the two ends. CDR3 DNA: TGTGCCAGTAGTACGGCGTACGTGGTTTTCAACGAGCAGTACTTC. This sequence encodes CASSTAYVVFNEQYF.

The chain combines TRBV18 with TRBJ2-7, with 9 bases aligning to TRBD1. With 6 bases clipped from V and 1 base from J, the junction kept 7 bases outside the gene matches. CDR1 is KGHSH and CDR2 is LQKENI in the germline V gene. There are 15 residues in the CDR3. CDR3 amino acids: CASSQSGQGSYEQYF. The DNA for the CDR3 is TGTGCCAGCTCCCAATCCGGACAGGGGTCCTACGAGCAGTACTTC.

This rearrangement joins TRBV18 to TRBJ2-7; 12 nucleotides align to TRBD2. This CDR3 has 15 amino acids. Germline V gene data show CDR1 as KGHSH and CDR2 as LQKENI. J was trimmed by 5 bases and V by 4 bases; bases with no gene match: 6. In nucleotides, the CDR3 is TGTGCCAGCTCACAAGGACTAGCGGGACTCAACGAGCAGTACTTC. Protein product: CASSQGLAGLNEQYF.

V and J are TRBV9 and TRBJ2-5, with D perhaps TRBD1 (6 bases). Germline-derived CDR1 and CDR2 are SGDLS and YYNGEE. With 1 base removed from V and 5 bases from J, the gap between germline ends came to 12 bases. CDR3 size: 14 residues. CDR3 bases: TGTGCCAGCAGCGTATTTGGGGGCTTGGAGACCCAGTACTTC. This encodes CASSVFGGLETQYF.

The chain couples TRBV15 to TRBJ1-1; D ambiguous. This CDR3 has 11 amino acids. V was shortened by 7 bases and J by 4 bases, with 7 bases between the two germline ends. The germline V gene encodes CDR1 LNHNV and CDR2 YYDKDF (reference sequence). CDR3 sequence reads: CATTRGTEAFF. CDR3 nucleotide sequence: TGTGCCACCACCCGGGGCACTGAAGCTTTCTTT.

As to this clone: The same CDR3 is also encoded by other DNA sequences in this sample. The chain uses TRBV7-3 and TRBJ1-2, with 9 bases that match TRBD1. CDR3 length: 14 amino acids. Germline assignment: CDR1 SGHTA and CDR2 FQGTGA. J lost 2 bases, V lost 4 bases, and 2 bases had no gene match. DNA for the CDR3: TGTGCCAGCAGCTCGGGACAGGGAAACTATGGCTACACCTTC. Translated: CASSSGQGNYGYTF.